This TCR beta chain was identified during a study of tissue T cells after allogeneic stem cell transplantation. TCRbeta CDR3 was sequenced at survey depth with template counts. Some clones are missing from TCRdb's copy, which holds only in-frame ones; the method was immunoSEQ multiplex PCR. The table records several thousand clones, around a third of them present only once. The CDR3 runs to 17 residues. Trimming cost V 3 bases and J 0 bases; bases outside gene matches: 6. Per the germline V gene, CDR1 is KGHPV and CDR2 is FQNQEV (reference sequence). Indicated time point: mouse harvest day 14 after allogeneic transplant. The graft held 10^6 splenic CD5+ T cells and 10^7 T-cell-depleted bone marrow cells. Mice had MHC-mismatched B6 into BALB/c GVHD, sampled day 7 or 14. Study observations and caveats: Motif-based clustering found tissue-specific repertoire signatures shared across patients, though few clones were shared.

In regard to this clone: Antigen: not known. The listed genes are named as in mouse. Read coverage stops 1 residue before the CDR3 terminus; the germline J gene supplies the remainder.

This TCR derives from a female BALB/c mouse given C57BL/6 T cells with graft-versus-host disease after an allogeneic hematopoietic cell transplant. The chain joins TRBV26 to TRBJ2-4; TRBD2 agrees at 10 bases. Source material: skin. The CDR3: CASSLHWGGHSQNTLYF. The part of the CDR3 DNA that was read is TGTGCCAGCAGTCTCCACTGGGGGGGGCATAGTCAAAACACCTTGTAC. The full variable domain, in which reference TRBV26 and TRBJ2-4 provide the parts outside the CDR3, is NSKVIQTPRYLVKGQGQKAKMRCIPEKGHPVVFWYQQNKNNEFKFLINFQNQEVLQQIDMTEKRFSAECPSNSPCSLEIQSSEAGDSALYLCASSLHWGGHSQNTLYFGAGTRLSVL.